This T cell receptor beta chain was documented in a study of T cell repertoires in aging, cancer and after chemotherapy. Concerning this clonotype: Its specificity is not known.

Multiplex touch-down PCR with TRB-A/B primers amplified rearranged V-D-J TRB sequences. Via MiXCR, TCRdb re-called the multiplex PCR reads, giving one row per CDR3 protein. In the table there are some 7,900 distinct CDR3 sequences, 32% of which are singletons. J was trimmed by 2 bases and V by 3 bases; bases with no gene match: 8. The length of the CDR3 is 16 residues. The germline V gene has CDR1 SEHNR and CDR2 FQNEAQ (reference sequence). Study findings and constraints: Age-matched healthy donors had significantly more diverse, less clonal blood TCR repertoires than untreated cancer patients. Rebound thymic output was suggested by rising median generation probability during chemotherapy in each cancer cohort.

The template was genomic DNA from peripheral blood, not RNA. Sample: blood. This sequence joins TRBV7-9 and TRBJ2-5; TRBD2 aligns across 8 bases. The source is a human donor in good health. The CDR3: CASSFAGAGDQETQYF. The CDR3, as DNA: TGTGCCAGCAGCTTTGCAGGAGCGGGGGATCAAGAGACCCAGTACTTC. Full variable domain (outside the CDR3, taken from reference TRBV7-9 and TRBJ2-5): DTGVSQNPRHKITKRGQNVTFRCDPISEHNRLYWYRQTLGQGPEFLTYFQNEAQLEKSRLLSDRFSAERPKGSFSTLEIQRTEQGDSAMYLCASSFAGAGDQETQYFGPGTRLLVL.